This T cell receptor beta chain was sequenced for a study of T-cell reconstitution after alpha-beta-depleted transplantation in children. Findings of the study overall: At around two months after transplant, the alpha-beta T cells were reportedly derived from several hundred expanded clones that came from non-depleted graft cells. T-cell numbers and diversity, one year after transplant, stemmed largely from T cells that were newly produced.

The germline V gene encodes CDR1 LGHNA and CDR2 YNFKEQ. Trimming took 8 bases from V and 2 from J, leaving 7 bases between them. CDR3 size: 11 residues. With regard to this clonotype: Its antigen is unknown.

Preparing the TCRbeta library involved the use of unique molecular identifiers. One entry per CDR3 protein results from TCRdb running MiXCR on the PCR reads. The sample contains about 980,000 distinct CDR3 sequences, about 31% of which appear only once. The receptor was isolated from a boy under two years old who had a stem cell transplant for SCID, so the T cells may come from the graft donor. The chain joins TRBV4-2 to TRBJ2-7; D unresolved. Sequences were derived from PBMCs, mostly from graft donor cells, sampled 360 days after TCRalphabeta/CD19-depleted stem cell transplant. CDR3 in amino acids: CASPLTYEQYF. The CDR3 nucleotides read TGTGCCAGCCCCCTCACCTACGAGCAGTACTTC.